Listed below are T cell receptor beta chains from one sample, sequenced in a study of cytomegalovirus exposure and HLA in healthy donors. Sequenced by immunoSEQ multiplex PCR; TCRdb stores in-frame clones only, minus some. The data show some 150,000 clones, with 79% seen just once and 2.1% held by the top ten. The sequenced sample consisted of PBMCs. These receptors all come from a man aged 40-50 years in good health and CMV-seronegative. Each CDR3 is given with its conserved first and last residue. Fields, in order: CDR3 protein, CDR3 DNA, V gene, clone size, D gene, J gene. The D gene is left open where the match is weak. Not every row has a clone size; where given, it reads once, few, many or a size class.

CDR3 protein: CASSLEGGSTKNSQYF; CDR3 DNA: TGTGCCAGCAGCTTAGAAGGGGGATCAACCAAAAACAGTCAGTACTTC; V gene: TRBV7-2; clone size: -; D gene: -; J gene: TRBJ2-4
CDR3 protein: CASSLPPYEQYF; CDR3 DNA: TGTGCCAGCAGCCTCCCTCCCTACGAGCAGTACTTC; V gene: TRBV2; clone size: few; D gene: -; J gene: TRBJ2-7
CDR3 protein: CASSYSSGSGKVAQHF; CDR3 DNA: TGTGCCAGCAGTTACTCATCCGGTAGCGGTAAGGTCGCCCAGCATTTT; V gene: TRBV6-6; clone size: once; D gene: -; J gene: TRBJ1-5
CDR3 protein: CASSYSSSYEQYF; CDR3 DNA: TGTGCCAGCAGTTACTCCTCCTCCTACGAGCAGTACTTC; V gene: TRBV6-5; clone size: once; D gene: -; J gene: TRBJ2-7
CDR3 protein: CASTPGREWETQYF; CDR3 DNA: TGTGCCAGTACCCCTGGGCGGGAGTGGGAGACCCAGTACTTC; V gene: TRBV19; clone size: -; D gene: TRBD2; J gene: TRBJ2-5
CDR3 protein: CASSLPGIHEQYF; CDR3 DNA: TGTGCCAGCAGCTTACCCGGGATTCATGAGCAGTACTTC; V gene: TRBV7-9; clone size: -; D gene: -; J gene: TRBJ2-7
CDR3 protein: CASSYGTGEVGNQPQHF; CDR3 DNA: TGTGCCAGCAGCTATGGGACAGGGGAAGTTGGCAATCAGCCCCAGCATTTT; V gene: TRBV5-4; clone size: few; D gene: TRBD1; J gene: TRBJ1-5
CDR3 protein: CASSVLGGGGIQYF; CDR3 DNA: TGTGCCAGCAGCGTACTGGGGGGGGGAGGCATTCAGTACTTC; V gene: TRBV9; clone size: -; D gene: TRBD2; J gene: TRBJ2-4
CDR3 protein: CASSYSLADNEQFF; CDR3 DNA: TGTGCCAGCAGTTACTCACTAGCGGACAATGAGCAGTTCTTC; V gene: TRBV6-5; clone size: few; D gene: TRBD2; J gene: TRBJ2-1
CDR3 protein: CASSVRLAGGGTDTQYF; CDR3 DNA: TGCGCCAGCAGCGTCAGACTAGCGGGAGGGGGCACAGATACGCAGTATTTT; V gene: TRBV5-1; clone size: -; D gene: TRBD2; J gene: TRBJ2-3
CDR3 protein: CASSPTIGQYLDNEQFF; CDR3 DNA: TGCGCCAGCAGCCCTACTATCGGACAGTATCTTGACAATGAGCAGTTCTTC; V gene: TRBV4-1; clone size: -; D gene: -; J gene: TRBJ2-1
CDR3 protein: CASSHGTSGMDEQFF; CDR3 DNA: TGCGCCAGCAGCCACGGGACTAGCGGGATGGATGAGCAGTTCTTC; V gene: TRBV4-3; clone size: -; D gene: TRBD2; J gene: TRBJ2-1
CDR3 protein: CASSLRSVRDIQYF; CDR3 DNA: TGTGCCAGCAGCCTCCGAAGTGTCAGGGACATTCAGTACTTC; V gene: TRBV13; clone size: -; D gene: -; J gene: TRBJ2-4
CDR3 protein: CASSLSGGLYNEQFF; CDR3 DNA: TGTGCCAGCAGTCTCTCCGGCGGGCTTTACAATGAGCAGTTCTTC; V gene: TRBV4-2; clone size: -; D gene: -; J gene: TRBJ2-1
CDR3 protein: CASSFGGMNTEAFF; CDR3 DNA: TGTGCCAGCAGCTTTGGTGGCATGAACACTGAAGCTTTCTTT; V gene: TRBV7-9; clone size: -; D gene: -; J gene: TRBJ1-1
CDR3 protein: CASSLASSGSYNEQFF; CDR3 DNA: TGTGCCAGCAGCTTAGCGTCTAGCGGGTCTTACAATGAGCAGTTCTTC; V gene: TRBV7-2; clone size: -; D gene: TRBD2; J gene: TRBJ2-1
CDR3 protein: CASSLGRVTEAFF; CDR3 DNA: TGTGCCAGCAGTTTGGGCAGGGTCACTGAAGCTTTCTTT; V gene: TRBV28; clone size: -; D gene: -; J gene: TRBJ1-1
CDR3 protein: CASSKLRGGTSRYEQYF; CDR3 DNA: TGTGCCAGCAGCAAATTAAGGGGGGGGACTAGCCGCTACGAGCAGTACTTC; V gene: TRBV21-1; clone size: few; D gene: -; J gene: TRBJ2-7
CDR3 protein: CASSLGGQETQYF; CDR3 DNA: TGCGCCAGCAGCCTTGGGGGGCAAGAGACCCAGTACTTC; V gene: TRBV5-1; clone size: -; D gene: -; J gene: TRBJ2-5
CDR3 protein: CASSMGLTLAYGYTF; CDR3 DNA: TGTGCCAGTAGTATGGGACTGACACTAGCCTATGGCTACACCTTC; V gene: TRBV19; clone size: -; D gene: -; J gene: TRBJ1-2
CDR3 protein: CASRMGASTGELFF; CDR3 DNA: TGTGCCAGCAGGATGGGCGCCTCCACCGGGGAGCTGTTTTTT; V gene: TRBV27; clone size: -; D gene: -; J gene: TRBJ2-2
CDR3 protein: CAISVQGAGNTIYF; CDR3 DNA: TGTGCCATCAGTGTTCAGGGCGCTGGAAACACCATATATTTT; V gene: TRBV10-3; clone size: -; D gene: -; J gene: TRBJ1-3
CDR3 protein: CASSLDPLSYEQYF; CDR3 DNA: TGTGCCAGCAGCTTAGATCCCCTAAGCTACGAGCAGTACTTC; V gene: TRBV11-2; clone size: -; D gene: -; J gene: TRBJ2-7
CDR3 protein: CASSYRYQETQYF; CDR3 DNA: TGTGCCAGCAGTTACCGGTACCAAGAGACCCAGTACTTC; V gene: TRBV6-5; clone size: -; D gene: -; J gene: TRBJ2-5
CDR3 protein: CASSARTGWGTEAFF; CDR3 DNA: TGTGCCAGCAGCGCCCGGACAGGGTGGGGCACTGAAGCTTTCTTT; V gene: TRBV5-5; clone size: -; D gene: TRBD1; J gene: TRBJ1-1
CDR3 protein: CASSGGTSVYNEQFF; CDR3 DNA: TGTGCCAGCAGTGGTGGGACTAGCGTTTACAATGAGCAGTTCTTC; V gene: TRBV28; clone size: -; D gene: TRBD2; J gene: TRBJ2-1
CDR3 protein: CASSLSPPGNQPQHF; CDR3 DNA: TGTGCCAGCAGCTTAAGCCCGCCCGGCAATCAGCCCCAGCATTTT; V gene: TRBV7-2; clone size: -; D gene: -; J gene: TRBJ1-5
CDR3 protein: CAISEPGLGSYYEQYF; CDR3 DNA: TGTGCCATCAGTGAGCCGGGACTAGGGTCCTACTACGAGCAGTACTTC; V gene: TRBV10-3; clone size: -; D gene: TRBD2; J gene: TRBJ2-7